This TCR beta chain was recorded in a study of T cells after yellow fever vaccination. Study-wide points: Abundant clonotypes from the bulk population could contaminate FACS-sorted repertoires.

V lost 6 bases to trimming and J lost 6 bases; unmatched junction nucleotides: 8. Germline V gene lookup returns CDR1 SNHLY and CDR2 FYNNEI. The CDR3 extends over 14 amino acids. This clonotype was seen many times. Its antigen remains unknown. TCRdb ran MiXCR on the 5' RACE reads and lists one entry per CDR3 protein. This sample has some 69,000 distinct CDR3 sequences, with around 6.2% found just once. The genes are TRBV2 and TRBJ2-7; the match to TRBD1 covers 10 bases. The TCR was taken from a man between 18 and 35 years old who received the YFV17D yellow fever vaccine. The sequences come from CD4+ T cells sorted from PBMCs, collected roughly 14 days after the first yellow fever vaccination. CDR3 loop: CASRSGTGEREQYF. The DNA for the CDR3 is TGTGCCAGCAGGTCCGGGACAGGGGAGCGCGAGCAGTACTTC.